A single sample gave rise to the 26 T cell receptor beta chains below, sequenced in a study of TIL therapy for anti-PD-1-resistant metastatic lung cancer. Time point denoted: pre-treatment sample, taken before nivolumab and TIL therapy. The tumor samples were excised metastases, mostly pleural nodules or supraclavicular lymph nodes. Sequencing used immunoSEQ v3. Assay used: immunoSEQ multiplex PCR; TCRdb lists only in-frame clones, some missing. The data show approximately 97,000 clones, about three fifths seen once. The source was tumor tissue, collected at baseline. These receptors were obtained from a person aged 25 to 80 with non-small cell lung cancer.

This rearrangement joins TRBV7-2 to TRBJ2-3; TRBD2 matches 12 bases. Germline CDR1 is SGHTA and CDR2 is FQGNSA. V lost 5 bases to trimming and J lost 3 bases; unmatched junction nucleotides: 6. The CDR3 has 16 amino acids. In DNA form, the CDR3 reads TGTGCCAGCAGCCAACGACTAGCGGGGGTAACAGATACGCAGTATTTT. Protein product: CASSQRLAGVTDTQYF.

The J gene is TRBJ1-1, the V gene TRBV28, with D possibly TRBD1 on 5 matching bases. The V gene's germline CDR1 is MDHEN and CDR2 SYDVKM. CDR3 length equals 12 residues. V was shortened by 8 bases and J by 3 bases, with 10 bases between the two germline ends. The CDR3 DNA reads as TGTGCCAGCGGTAGGGGCTACACTGAAGCTTTCTTT. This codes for CASGRGYTEAFF.

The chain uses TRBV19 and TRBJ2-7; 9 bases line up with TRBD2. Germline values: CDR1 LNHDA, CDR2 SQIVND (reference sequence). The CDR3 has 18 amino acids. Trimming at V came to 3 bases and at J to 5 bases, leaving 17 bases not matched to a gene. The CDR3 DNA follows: TGTGCCAGTAGTATTGGGCGCCGGAATAGCGGGAGAAACAACGAGCAGTACTTC. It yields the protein CASSIGRRNSGRNNEQYF.

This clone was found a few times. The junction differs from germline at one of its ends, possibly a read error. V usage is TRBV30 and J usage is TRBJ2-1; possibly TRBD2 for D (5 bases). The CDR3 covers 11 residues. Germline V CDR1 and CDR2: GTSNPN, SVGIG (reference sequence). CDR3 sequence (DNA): TGCTCGGGAAGCTCCTACAATGAGCAGTTCTTC. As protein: CSGSSYNEQFF.

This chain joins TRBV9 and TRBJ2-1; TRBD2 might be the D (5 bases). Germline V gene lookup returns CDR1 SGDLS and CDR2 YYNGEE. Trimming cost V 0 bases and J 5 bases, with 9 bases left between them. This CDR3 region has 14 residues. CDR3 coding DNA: TGTGCCAGCAGCGTAGAAGCGGCTAACAATGAGCAGTTCTTC. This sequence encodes CASSVEAANNEQFF.

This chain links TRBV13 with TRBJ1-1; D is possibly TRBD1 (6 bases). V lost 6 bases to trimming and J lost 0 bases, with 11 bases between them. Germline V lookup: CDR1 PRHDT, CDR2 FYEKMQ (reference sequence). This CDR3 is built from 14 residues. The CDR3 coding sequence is TGTGCCAGCAGTCGGACAGACATGAACACTGAAGCTTTCTTT. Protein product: CASSRTDMNTEAFF.

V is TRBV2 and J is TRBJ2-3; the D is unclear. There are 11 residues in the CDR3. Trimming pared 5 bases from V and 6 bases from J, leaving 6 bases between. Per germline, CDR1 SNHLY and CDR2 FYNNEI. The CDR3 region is CASSYGDTQYF. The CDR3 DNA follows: TGTGCCAGCAGTTACGGGGATACGCAGTATTTT.

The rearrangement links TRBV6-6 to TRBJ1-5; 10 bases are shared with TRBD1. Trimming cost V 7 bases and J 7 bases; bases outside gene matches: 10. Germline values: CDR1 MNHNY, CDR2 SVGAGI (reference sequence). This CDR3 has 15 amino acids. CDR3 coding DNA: TGTGCCAGCACGCCAAACGGGGGACAGGGGCAGCCCCAGCATTTT. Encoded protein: CASTPNGGQGQPQHF.

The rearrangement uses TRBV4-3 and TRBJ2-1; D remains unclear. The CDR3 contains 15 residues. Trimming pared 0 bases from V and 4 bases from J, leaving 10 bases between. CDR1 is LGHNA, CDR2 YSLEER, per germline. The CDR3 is CASSQEVGKYNEQFF. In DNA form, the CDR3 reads TGCGCCAGCAGCCAAGAGGTGGGGAAATACAATGAGCAGTTCTTC.

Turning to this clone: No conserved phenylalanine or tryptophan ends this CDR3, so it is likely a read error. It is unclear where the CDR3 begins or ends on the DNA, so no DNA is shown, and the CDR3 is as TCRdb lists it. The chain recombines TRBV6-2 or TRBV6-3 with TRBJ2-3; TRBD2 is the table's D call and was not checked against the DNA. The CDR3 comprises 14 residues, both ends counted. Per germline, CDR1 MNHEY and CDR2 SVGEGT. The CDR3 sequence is CASSYELGTLEALG.

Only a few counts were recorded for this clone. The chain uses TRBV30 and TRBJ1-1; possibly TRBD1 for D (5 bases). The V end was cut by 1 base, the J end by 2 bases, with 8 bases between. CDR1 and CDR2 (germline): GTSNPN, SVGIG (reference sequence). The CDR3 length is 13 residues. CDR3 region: CAWSDDRNTEAFF. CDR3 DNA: TGTGCCTGGAGTGACGACAGAAACACTGAAGCTTTCTTT.

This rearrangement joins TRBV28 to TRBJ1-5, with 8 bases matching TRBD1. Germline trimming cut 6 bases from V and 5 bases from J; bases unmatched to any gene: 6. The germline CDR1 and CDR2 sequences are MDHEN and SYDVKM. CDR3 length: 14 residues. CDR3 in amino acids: CASRPGQGYQPQHF. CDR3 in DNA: TGTGCCAGCAGACCCGGACAGGGTTATCAGCCCCAGCATTTT.

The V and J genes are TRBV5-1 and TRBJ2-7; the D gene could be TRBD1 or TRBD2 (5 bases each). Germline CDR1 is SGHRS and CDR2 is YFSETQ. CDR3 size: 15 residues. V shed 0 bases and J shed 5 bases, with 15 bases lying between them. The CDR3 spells CASSLAGTAGNEQYF. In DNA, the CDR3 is TGCGCCAGCAGCTTGGCCGGGACGGCTGGCAACGAGCAGTACTTC.

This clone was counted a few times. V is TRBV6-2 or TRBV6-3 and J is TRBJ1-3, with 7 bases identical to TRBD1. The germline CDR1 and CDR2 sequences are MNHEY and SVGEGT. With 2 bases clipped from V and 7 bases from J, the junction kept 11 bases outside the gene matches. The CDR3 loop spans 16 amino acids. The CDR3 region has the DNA TGTGCCAGCAGTTACGGCGGAGGGGGCCTTTGGAACACCATATATTTT. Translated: CASSYGGGGLWNTIYF.

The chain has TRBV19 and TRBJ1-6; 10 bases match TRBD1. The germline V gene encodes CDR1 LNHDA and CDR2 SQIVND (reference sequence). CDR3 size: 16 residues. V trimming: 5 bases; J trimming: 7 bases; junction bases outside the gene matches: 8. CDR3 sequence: CASSSRQGAKNSPLHF. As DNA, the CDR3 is TGTGCCAGTAGTTCCCGACAGGGGGCTAAGAATTCACCCCTCCACTTT.

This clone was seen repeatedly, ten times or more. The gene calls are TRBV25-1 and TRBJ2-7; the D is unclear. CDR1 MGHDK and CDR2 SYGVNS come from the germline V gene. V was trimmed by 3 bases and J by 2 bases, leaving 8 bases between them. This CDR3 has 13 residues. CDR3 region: CASSDGWTYEQYF. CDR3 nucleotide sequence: TGTGCCAGCAGTGACGGTTGGACCTACGAGCAGTACTTC.

CDR3 DNA sequence: TGTGCCAGCAGCGCACAGGCGGGCCAAGAGACCCAGTACTTC. Protein sequence: CASSAQAGQETQYF. This chain connects TRBV9 to TRBJ2-5; TRBD1 or TRBD2 may be the D gene (5 bases each). V lost 3 bases and J lost 1, with 10 bases in between. The CDR3 contains 14 residues. Germline-derived CDR1 and CDR2 are SGDLS and YYNGEE.

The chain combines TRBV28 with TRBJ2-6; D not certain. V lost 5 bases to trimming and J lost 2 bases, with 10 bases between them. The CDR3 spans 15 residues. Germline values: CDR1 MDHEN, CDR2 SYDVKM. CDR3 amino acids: CASSPMGAGANVLTF. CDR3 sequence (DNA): TGTGCCAGCAGTCCCATGGGCGCTGGGGCCAACGTCCTGACTTTC.

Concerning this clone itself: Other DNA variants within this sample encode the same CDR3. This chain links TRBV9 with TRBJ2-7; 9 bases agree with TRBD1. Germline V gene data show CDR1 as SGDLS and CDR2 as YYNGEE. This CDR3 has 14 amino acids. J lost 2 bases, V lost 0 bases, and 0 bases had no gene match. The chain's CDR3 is CASSVGQGAYEQYF. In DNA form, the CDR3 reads TGTGCCAGCAGCGTAGGACAGGGGGCCTACGAGCAGTACTTC. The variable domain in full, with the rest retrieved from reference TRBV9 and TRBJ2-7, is DSGVTQTPKHLITATGQRVTLRCSPRSGDLSVYWYQQSLDQGLQFLIQYYNGEERAKGNILERFSAQQFPDLHSELNLSSLELGDSALYFCASSVGQGAYEQYFGPGTRLTVT.

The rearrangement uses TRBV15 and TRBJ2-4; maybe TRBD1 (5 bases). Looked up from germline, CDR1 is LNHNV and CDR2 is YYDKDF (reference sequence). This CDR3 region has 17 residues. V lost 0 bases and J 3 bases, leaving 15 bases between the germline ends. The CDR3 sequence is CATSRDTWERGKNIQYF. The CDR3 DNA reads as TGTGCCACCAGCAGAGATACGTGGGAAAGGGGCAAAAACATTCAGTACTTC.

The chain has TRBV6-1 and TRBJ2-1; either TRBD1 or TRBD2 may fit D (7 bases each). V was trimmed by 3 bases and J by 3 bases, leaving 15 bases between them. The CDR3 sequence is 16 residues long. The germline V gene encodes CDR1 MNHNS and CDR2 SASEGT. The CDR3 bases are TGTGCCAGCAGTGAGGGGGGGACAGCTGGCTACAATGAGCAGTTCTTC. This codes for CASSEGGTAGYNEQFF.

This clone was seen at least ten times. The CDR3 protein is CASSLNPGGEQYF. In DNA, the CDR3 is TGTGCCAGCAGTTTAAACCCAGGGGGCGAGCAGTACTTC. The chain carries TRBV12-3 or TRBV12-4 and TRBJ2-7; 7 nucleotides match TRBD1. This CDR3 is built from 13 residues. V dropped 2 bases and J dropped 6; count of bases not matched to a gene: 4.

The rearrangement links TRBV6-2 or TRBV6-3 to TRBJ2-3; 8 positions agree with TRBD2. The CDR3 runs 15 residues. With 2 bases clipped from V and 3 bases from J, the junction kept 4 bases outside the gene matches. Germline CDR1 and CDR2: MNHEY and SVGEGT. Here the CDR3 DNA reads TGTGCCAGCAGTTACAGAGGGACTAGAACAGATACGCAGTATTTT. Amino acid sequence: CASSYRGTRTDTQYF.

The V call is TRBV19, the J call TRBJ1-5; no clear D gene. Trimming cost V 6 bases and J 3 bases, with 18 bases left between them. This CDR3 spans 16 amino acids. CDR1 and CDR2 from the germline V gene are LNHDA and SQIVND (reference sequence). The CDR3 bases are TGTGCCAGTAGAAACCCCCTCCATCGCCTCAATCAGCCCCAGCATTTT. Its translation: CASRNPLHRLNQPQHF.

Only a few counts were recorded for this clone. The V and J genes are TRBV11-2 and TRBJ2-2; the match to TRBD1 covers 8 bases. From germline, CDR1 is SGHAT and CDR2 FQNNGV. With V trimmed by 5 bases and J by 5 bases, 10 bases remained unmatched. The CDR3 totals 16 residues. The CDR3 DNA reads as TGTGCCAGCAGCCCCGAACGGACAGGGTCGACCGGGGAGCTGTTTTTT. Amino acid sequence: CASSPERTGSTGELFF.

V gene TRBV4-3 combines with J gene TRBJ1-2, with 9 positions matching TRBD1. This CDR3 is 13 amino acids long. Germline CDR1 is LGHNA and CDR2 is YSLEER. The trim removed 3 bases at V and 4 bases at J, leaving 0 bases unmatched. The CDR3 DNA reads TGCGCCAGCAGCCAGGACAGGGGCTATGGCTACACCTTC. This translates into CASSQDRGYGYTF.